This T cell receptor beta chain was retrieved from a study of CD8+ T cells in alopecia areata. Germline V gives CDR1 SEHNR, CDR2 FQNEAQ (reference sequence). The CDR3 runs to 10 residues. Trimming pared 8 bases from V and 5 bases from J, leaving 7 bases between. Extracted RNA was reverse transcribed into cDNA, the sequencing template. Method: immunoSEQ multiplex PCR; TCRdb's copy keeps in-frame clones and lacks some. This sample carries about 110,000 clones, under 60% of them seen once, and the ten largest clones take 12%. Treatment: oral pan-JAK inhibitor, 5-10 mg twice daily. V usage is TRBV7-9 and J usage is TRBJ2-7; no definite D call. This sequence was found in a human donor with alopecia areata. The material sequenced was CD8+ T cells sorted from blood, taken at week 24, from a patient treated with tofacitinib. For the CDR3, the DNA is TGTGCCAGCGGACGGGACGAGCAGTACTTC. Amino acid sequence: CASGRDEQYF. The whole variable domain, filled in from reference TRBV7-9 and TRBJ2-7, reads DTGVSQNPRHKITKRGQNVTFRCDPISEHNRLYWYRQTLGQGPEFLTYFQNEAQLEKSRLLSDRFSAERPKGSFSTLEIQRTEQGDSAMYLCASGRDEQYFGPGTRLTVT.